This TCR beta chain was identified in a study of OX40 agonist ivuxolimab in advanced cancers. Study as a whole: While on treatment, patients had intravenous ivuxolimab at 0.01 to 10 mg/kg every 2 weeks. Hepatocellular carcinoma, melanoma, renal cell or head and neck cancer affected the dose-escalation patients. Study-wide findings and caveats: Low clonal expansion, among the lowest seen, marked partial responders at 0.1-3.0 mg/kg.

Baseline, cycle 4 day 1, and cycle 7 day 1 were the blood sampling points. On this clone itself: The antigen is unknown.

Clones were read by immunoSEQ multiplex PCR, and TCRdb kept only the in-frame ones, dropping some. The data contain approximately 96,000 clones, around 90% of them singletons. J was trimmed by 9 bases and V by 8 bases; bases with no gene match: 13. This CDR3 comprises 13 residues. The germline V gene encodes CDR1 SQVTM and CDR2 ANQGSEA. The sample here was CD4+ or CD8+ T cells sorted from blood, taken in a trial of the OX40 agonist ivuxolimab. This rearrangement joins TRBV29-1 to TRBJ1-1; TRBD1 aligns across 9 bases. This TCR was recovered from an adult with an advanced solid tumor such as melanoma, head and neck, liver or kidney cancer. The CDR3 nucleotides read TGCAGCACTTGGTCGACAGGGGGTCCGCAAGCTTTCTTT. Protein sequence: CSTWSTGGPQAFF.